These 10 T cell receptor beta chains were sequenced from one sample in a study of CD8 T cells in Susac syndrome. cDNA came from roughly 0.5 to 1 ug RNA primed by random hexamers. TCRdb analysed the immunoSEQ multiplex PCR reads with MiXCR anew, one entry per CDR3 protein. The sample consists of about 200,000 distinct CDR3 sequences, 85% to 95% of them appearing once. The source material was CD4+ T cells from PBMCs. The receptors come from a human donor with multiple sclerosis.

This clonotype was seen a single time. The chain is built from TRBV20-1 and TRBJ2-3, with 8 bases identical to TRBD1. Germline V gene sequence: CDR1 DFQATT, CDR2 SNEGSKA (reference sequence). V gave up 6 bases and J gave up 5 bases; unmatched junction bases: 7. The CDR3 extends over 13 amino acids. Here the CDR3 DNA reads TGCAGTGCCCCGGGACAGGTACTAGATACGCAGTATTTT. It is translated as CSAPGQVLDTQYF.

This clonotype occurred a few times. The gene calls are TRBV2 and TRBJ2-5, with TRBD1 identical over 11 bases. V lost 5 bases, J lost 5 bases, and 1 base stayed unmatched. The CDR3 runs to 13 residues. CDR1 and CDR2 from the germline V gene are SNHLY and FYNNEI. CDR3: CASSRDRGETQYF. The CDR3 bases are TGTGCCAGCAGTCGGGACAGGGGGGAGACCCAGTACTTC.

The CDR3, as DNA: TGTGCCTGGAGTGTAGGGGACACTGAAGCTTTCTTT. This gives the protein CAWSVGDTEAFF. J is TRBJ1-1 and V is TRBV30; D may be TRBD1 (5 bases). V shed 0 bases and J shed 3 bases, with 5 bases lying between them. The CDR3 has 12 amino acids. Per the germline V gene, CDR1 is GTSNPN and CDR2 is SVGIG (reference sequence).

The CDR3: CASSQREGYEQYV. The DNA of the CDR3 is TGTGCCAGCAGTCAAAGAGAGGGTTACGAGCAGTACGTC. This rearrangement joins TRBV6-5 to TRBJ2-7; D is possibly TRBD2 (5 bases). V was trimmed by 5 bases and J by 4 bases, leaving 12 bases between them. Germline values: CDR1 MNHEY, CDR2 SVGAGI. The CDR3 length is 13 residues.

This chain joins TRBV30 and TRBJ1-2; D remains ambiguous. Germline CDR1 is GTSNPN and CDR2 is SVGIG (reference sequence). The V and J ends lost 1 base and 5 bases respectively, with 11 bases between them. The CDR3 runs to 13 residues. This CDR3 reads CAWSADGEYGYTF. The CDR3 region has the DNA TGTGCCTGGAGTGCCGACGGGGAATATGGCTACACCTTC.

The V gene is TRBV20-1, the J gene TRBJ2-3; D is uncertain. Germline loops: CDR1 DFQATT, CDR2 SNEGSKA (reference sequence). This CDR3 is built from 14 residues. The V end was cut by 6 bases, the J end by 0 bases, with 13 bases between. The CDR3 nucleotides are TGCAGTGCAGGGAACCCCACCAGCACAGATACGCAGTATTTT. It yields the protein CSAGNPTSTDTQYF.

CDR3 DNA sequence: TGTGCCAGCAGTAGACTAGCCCTCTCCTACAATGAGCAGTTCTTC. Translation: CASSRLALSYNEQFF. The V and J genes are TRBV6-6 and TRBJ2-1, with 7 bases that match TRBD2. J lost 0 bases, V lost 5 bases, and 4 bases had no gene match. Germline assignment: CDR1 MNHNY and CDR2 SVGAGI (reference sequence). This CDR3 region has 15 residues.

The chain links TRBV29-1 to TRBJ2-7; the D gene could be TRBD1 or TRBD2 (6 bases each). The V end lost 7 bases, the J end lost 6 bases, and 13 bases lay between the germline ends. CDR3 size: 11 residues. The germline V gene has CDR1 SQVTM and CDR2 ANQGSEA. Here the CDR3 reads CSALGGGEQYF. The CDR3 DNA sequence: TGCAGCGCGCTAGGGGGAGGCGAGCAGTACTTC.

CDR3 nucleotide sequence: TGTGCCAGCAGGCCTTTTGGGGGCCAAGAGACCCAGTACTTC. Its protein is CASRPFGGQETQYF. V usage is TRBV2 and J usage is TRBJ2-5, with D perhaps given as TRBD1 or TRBD2 (5 bases each). With 6 bases removed from V and 1 base from J, the gap between germline ends came to 12 bases. The CDR3 runs to 14 residues. Germline CDR1 and CDR2: SNHLY and FYNNEI.

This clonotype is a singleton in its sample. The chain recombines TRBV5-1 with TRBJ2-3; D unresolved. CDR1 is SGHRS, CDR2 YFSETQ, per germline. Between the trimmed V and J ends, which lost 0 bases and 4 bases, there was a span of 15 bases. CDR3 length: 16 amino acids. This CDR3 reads CASSLGMANSADTQYF. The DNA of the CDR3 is TGCGCCAGCAGCTTGGGCATGGCCAACTCGGCAGATACGCAGTATTTT.